Presented here are 21 T cell receptor beta chains from one specimen sequenced in a study of cytomegalovirus exposure and HLA in healthy donors (dated by TCRdb to about 2017). Library construction relied on the immunoSEQ multiplex PCR assay. The multiplex PCR relied on a mix of 60 forward primers for TCR Vbeta segments and 13 reverse primers for TCR Jbeta segments. TCRdb's version of the immuneACCESS table is confined to in-frame rearrangements and falls short of the full clone set. An unresolved V gene accounts for under half of the shortfall where checked; the remainder is of unknown origin. For this sample there are roughly 110,000 clones; roughly 73% appear just once. Roughly 0.92% of the sample is taken by the ten largest. Sequencing was carried out using PBMCs. The receptors shown here come from a woman in her twenties or thirties in good health and CMV-seronegative.

Concerning this clone: An end of the junction differs from the germline gene, which may be a read error. This chain connects TRBV5-6 to TRBJ2-7, with D perhaps matching TRBD1 (6 bases). The CDR3 length is 14 residues. Germline assignment: CDR1 SGHDT and CDR2 YYEEEE. DNA of the CDR3: TGTGCCAGCAGCTTTCAGGGGCTCTCCCACGAGCAGTACTTC. Residues: CASSFQGLSHEQYF.

The chain employs TRBV18 and TRBJ1-5; unclear D gene. CDR1 is KGHSH and CDR2 is LQKENI in the germline V gene. This CDR3 contains 15 residues. Trimming cost V 2 bases and J 2 bases, with 10 bases left between them. CDR3 bases: TGTGCCAGCTCACCAGGGCAGGCCGGCAATCAGCCCCAGCATTTT. It translates to CASSPGQAGNQPQHF.

V usage is TRBV11-2 and J usage is TRBJ1-6; 7 bases are shared with TRBD1. The germline gives CDR1 SGHAT, CDR2 FQNNGV. This CDR3 has 15 residues. V dropped 3 bases and J dropped 3; count of bases not matched to a gene: 2. Here the CDR3 reads CASSLTGIYNSPLHF. The CDR3 nucleotides read TGTGCCAGCAGCTTGACAGGGATCTATAATTCACCCCTCCACTTT.

The chain carries TRBV19 and TRBJ1-2; TRBD1 might be the D (5 bases). Germline assignment: CDR1 LNHDA and CDR2 SQIVND (reference sequence). The CDR3 contains 12 residues. V was clipped by 9 bases and J by 4 bases, with 12 bases between them. The CDR3 here is CASRWGGYGYTF. The CDR3 DNA sequence: TGTGCCAGCAGGTGGGGCGGCTATGGCTACACCTTC.

This clone was observed a handful of times. The chain couples TRBV5-1 to TRBJ2-3; 8 nucleotides align to TRBD2. V lost 4 bases to trimming and J lost 0 bases; unmatched junction nucleotides: 10. This CDR3 has 17 amino acids. Germline CDR1 SGHRS, CDR2 YFSETQ. CDR3 in amino acids: CASSLTPTSASTDTQYF. Here the CDR3 DNA reads TGCGCCAGCAGCCTTACCCCGACTAGCGCCAGCACAGATACGCAGTATTTT.

The chain combines TRBV6-6 with TRBJ1-2, with a possible D match to TRBD1 (5 bases). V gave up 5 bases and J gave up 8 bases, with 12 bases separating them. The CDR3 loop spans 12 amino acids. The germline V gene has CDR1 MNHNY and CDR2 SVGAGI (reference sequence). Written as DNA, the CDR3 is TGTGCCAGCAGTGGCCAGGGTCGGGGCTACACCTTC. Translation gives CASSGQGRGYTF.

This sequence joins TRBV10-3 and TRBJ2-1; TRBD1 matches at 7 bases. The V gene end was trimmed by 8 bases and the J gene end by 8 bases; junction bases not matched to a gene: 9. Germline CDR1 is ENHRY and CDR2 is SYGVKD. The CDR3 totals 13 residues. In nucleotides, the CDR3 is TGTGCCATCGGCCGAGGACAGGAGGATGAGCAGTTCTTC. This codes for CAIGRGQEDEQFF.

This clone was observed a few times. This chain connects TRBV6-5 to TRBJ2-5; 7 positions agree with TRBD1. Trimming took 6 bases from V and 2 from J; bases not matched to a gene: 3. This CDR3 is 13 amino acids long. Per the germline V gene, CDR1 is MNHEY and CDR2 is SVGAGI. CDR3 sequence (DNA): TGTGCCAGCAGCGACAGGGAACAAGAGACCCAGTACTTC. Amino acid sequence: CASSDREQETQYF.

The chain links TRBV4-1 to TRBJ1-5; D uncertain. The germline V gene has CDR1 MGHRA and CDR2 YSYEKL. This CDR3 is built from 16 residues. The V end lost 1 base, the J end lost 5 bases, and 15 bases lay between the germline ends. CDR3 residues: CASSQGLEASYQPQHF. The CDR3 DNA reads as TGCGCCAGCAGCCAAGGATTGGAAGCGAGCTATCAGCCCCAGCATTTT.

The CDR3 DNA sequence: TGTGCCAGCAAGATAGGGGGCCCGACAGGCACTGAAGCTTTCTTT. Translating gives CASKIGGPTGTEAFF. V usage is TRBV6-5 and J usage is TRBJ1-1; 7 nucleotides line up with TRBD1. V shed 7 bases and J 4 bases; nucleotides not matched to a gene: 12. Per the germline V gene, CDR1 is MNHEY and CDR2 is SVGAGI. The CDR3 covers 15 residues.

The rearrangement uses TRBV27 and TRBJ2-7; 7 bases are shared with TRBD1. The junction had 6 bases not matched to a gene; V was cut back by 1 base and J by 3 bases. Germline V gene lookup returns CDR1 MNHEY and CDR2 SMNVEV (reference sequence). The CDR3 spans 15 residues. DNA of the CDR3: TGTGCCAGCAGTTTATTCGGGACAGCTATCTACGAGCAGTACTTC. This sequence encodes CASSLFGTAIYEQYF.

This clone was detected only a few times. The DNA of the CDR3 is TGCAGCGTAATGGGGACAGGCGTTACCTACGAGCAGTACTTC. It translates to CSVMGTGVTYEQYF. The genes are TRBV29-1 and TRBJ2-7; 8 nucleotides match TRBD1. This CDR3 comprises 14 residues. The V gene end was trimmed by 6 bases and the J gene end by 2 bases; junction bases not matched to a gene: 9. Germline CDR1 SQVTM, CDR2 ANQGSEA.

V gene TRBV19 combines with J gene TRBJ2-2; weak D call: TRBD1 (5 bases). V shed 3 bases and J shed 4 bases, with 6 bases lying between them. The CDR3 runs 13 residues. The germline V gene has CDR1 LNHDA and CDR2 SQIVND (reference sequence). This CDR3 is CASSIQGTGELFF. The CDR3 region has the DNA TGTGCCAGTAGTATTCAGGGCACCGGGGAGCTGTTTTTT. The variable domain in full, with the rest retrieved from reference TRBV19 and TRBJ2-2, is DGGITQSPKYLFRKEGQNVTLSCEQNLNHDAMYWYRQDPGQGLRLIYYSQIVNDFQKGDIAEGYSVSREKKESFPLTVTSAQKNPTAFYLCASSIQGTGELFFGEGSRLTVL.

This clone has a single count. The chain joins TRBV4-3 to TRBJ1-2; D gene unclear. Germline V gene data show CDR1 as LGHNA and CDR2 as YSLEER. This CDR3 region has 15 residues. V lost 0 bases and J lost 4, with 12 bases in between. CDR3 sequence (DNA): TGCGCCAGCAGCCAAGATGCGCCGGGAAGCTATGGCTACACCTTC. Its protein product is CASSQDAPGSYGYTF.

This clone was picked up a small number of times. The rearrangement links TRBV28 to TRBJ1-1, with D perhaps matching TRBD1 (6 bases). Germline V gene lookup returns CDR1 MDHEN and CDR2 SYDVKM. The V and J ends lost 10 bases and 6 bases respectively, with 12 bases between them. This CDR3 is built from 11 residues. The CDR3 loop is CATQGIAEAFF. The CDR3 nucleotides read TGTGCCACTCAGGGGATCGCTGAAGCTTTCTTT.

The rearrangement joins TRBV7-2 to TRBJ2-7; TRBD2 agrees at 8 bases. Trimming cost V 2 bases and J 2 bases; bases outside gene matches: 5. This CDR3 has 15 amino acids. CDR1 is SGHTA, CDR2 FQGNSA, per germline. The DNA for the CDR3 is TGTGCCAGCAGCTTATTTAGCGGGGAGACCTACGAGCAGTACTTC. As protein: CASSLFSGETYEQYF.

This clone was recorded only once. V gene TRBV6-1 combines with J gene TRBJ1-5; the D is unclear. Germline CDR1 is MNHNS and CDR2 is SASEGT. The CDR3 runs 15 residues. V was pared by 7 bases and J by 1 base, with 14 bases between. CDR3 residues: CASIQAVKSNQPQHF. In DNA, the CDR3 is TGTGCCAGCATCCAGGCAGTTAAAAGCAATCAGCCCCAGCATTTT.

The V and J genes are TRBV6-4 and TRBJ1-1, with D unclear. From germline, CDR1 is MRHNA and CDR2 SNTAGT. This CDR3 spans 13 amino acids. The V end lost 8 bases, the J end lost 11 bases, and 21 bases lay between the germline ends. The CDR3 sequence: CASPPGVRALAFF. The CDR3 coding sequence is TGTGCCAGCCCCCCCGGGGTTAGGGCTCTGGCTTTCTTT.

The rearrangement joins TRBV4-3 to TRBJ2-7, with a tentative D call TRBD1 (5 bases). Germline CDR1 and CDR2: LGHNA and YSLEER. The CDR3 is made up of 13 amino acids. Between the trimmed V and J ends, which lost 1 base and 5 bases, there was a span of 9 bases. The CDR3 DNA follows: TGCGCCAGCAGCCAAGGGACATACGACGAGCAGTACTTC. It specifies CASSQGTYDEQYF.

The chain uses TRBV15 and TRBJ1-5, with D unclear. The germline V gene encodes CDR1 LNHNV and CDR2 YYDKDF (reference sequence). CDR3 length equals 17 residues. Trimming cost V 2 bases and J 6 bases, with 20 bases left between them. CDR3 protein: CATSRMGSWESGQPQHF. The CDR3 DNA reads TGTGCCACCAGCAGAATGGGCTCGTGGGAGTCCGGTCAGCCCCAGCATTTT.

The chain recombines TRBV5-1 with TRBJ2-5, with TRBD1 identical over 7 bases. Germline V gene data show CDR1 as SGHRS and CDR2 as YFSETQ. Trimming at V came to 7 bases and at J to 5 bases, leaving 11 bases not matched to a gene. This CDR3 is 14 amino acids long. CDR3 in amino acids: CASGIGTAHETQYF. The CDR3 DNA sequence: TGCGCCAGCGGTATCGGGACAGCTCATGAGACCCAGTACTTC.